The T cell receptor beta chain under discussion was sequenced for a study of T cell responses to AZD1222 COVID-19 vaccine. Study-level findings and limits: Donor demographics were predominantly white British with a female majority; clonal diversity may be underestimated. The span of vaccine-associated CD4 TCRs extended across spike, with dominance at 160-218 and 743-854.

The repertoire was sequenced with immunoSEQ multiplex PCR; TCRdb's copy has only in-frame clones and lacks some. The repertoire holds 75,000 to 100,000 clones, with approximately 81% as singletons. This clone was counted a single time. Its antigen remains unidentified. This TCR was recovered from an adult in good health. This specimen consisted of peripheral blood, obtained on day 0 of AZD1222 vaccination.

The CDR3 here is CASSMRTGPMNTEAFF. The CDR3 bases are TGTGCCAGCAGCATGAGGACAGGACCGATGAACACTGAAGCTTTCTTT. The chain links TRBV7-2 to TRBJ1-1; 7 nucleotides match TRBD1. With V trimmed by 5 bases and J by 0 bases, 9 bases remained unmatched. CDR3 size: 16 residues. Germline V CDR1 and CDR2: SGHTA, FQGNSA.